The 26 T cell receptor beta chains presented below share a single source sample, sequenced in a study of blood T cell repertoires in COVID-19. Sequenced by immunoSEQ multiplex PCR; TCRdb stores in-frame clones only, minus some. Among under 300,000 clones listed, about 88% were seen once. The sequencing input was PBMCs or T cells enriched from blood (not recorded which). The receptor source for this set is a woman aged 45-59 years who had recovered from COVID-19.

The chain has TRBV7-2 and TRBJ1-5, with TRBD1 as a possible D gene (5 bases). Per germline, CDR1 SGHTA and CDR2 FQGNSA. The CDR3 totals 14 residues. Trimming removed 1 base at V and 7 bases at J, with 11 bases between. The CDR3 sequence is CASSLGGVWQPQHF. The CDR3 coding sequence is TGTGCCAGCAGCTTAGGGGGCGTCTGGCAGCCCCAGCATTTT.

As to this clone: The sample contains more than one DNA sequence encoding this CDR3. The chain joins TRBV10-3 to TRBJ1-1; D gene uncertain. The germline CDR1 and CDR2 sequences are ENHRY and SYGVKD. The CDR3 runs 14 residues. V was pared by 2 bases and J by 5 bases, with 12 bases between. The CDR3 region is CAISEGASATEAFF. In DNA form, the CDR3 reads TGTGCCATCAGTGAGGGTGCCAGCGCTACTGAAGCTTTCTTT.

The chain links TRBV7-3 to TRBJ2-7; TRBD1 agrees at 9 bases. The germline V gene encodes CDR1 SGHTA and CDR2 FQGTGA. The CDR3 has 15 amino acids. After removal of 3 bases from V and 3 bases from J, the junction contained 6 bases not matched to a gene. As DNA, the CDR3 is TGTGCCAGCAGCTTCCGCGGGACAGGGAACTACGAGCAGTACTTC. Protein sequence: CASSFRGTGNYEQYF.

The chain is built from TRBV30 and TRBJ1-4; D not certain. Germline V lookup: CDR1 GTSNPN, CDR2 SVGIG (reference sequence). This CDR3 has 11 residues. In DNA, the CDR3 is TGTGCTCAACTACACAATGAAAAACTGTTTTTT. This codes for CAQLHNEKLFF.

This clone was counted once. V usage is TRBV7-2 and J usage is TRBJ1-3, with 7 bases matching TRBD1. Per germline, CDR1 SGHTA and CDR2 FQGNSA. With 2 bases clipped from V and 1 base from J, the junction kept 5 bases outside the gene matches. The CDR3 sequence is 16 residues long. This chain's CDR3 is CASSLRAGGSGNTIYF. CDR3 bases: TGTGCCAGCAGCTTACGGGCAGGGGGGTCTGGAAACACCATATATTTT.

The genes are TRBV6-4 and TRBJ2-3; perhaps TRBD1 as D (6 bases). CDR3 length: 15 residues. CDR1 is MRHNA, CDR2 SNTAGT, per germline. Trimming removed 2 bases from V and 7 bases from J, with 16 bases in between. CDR3 nucleotides: TGTGCCAGCAGTGACGTTATGGGGGCGAGGAATACGCAGTATTTT. As protein: CASSDVMGARNTQYF.

This clone was found a few times. The chain employs TRBV4-1 and TRBJ1-2; 9 bases align to TRBD1. The germline V gene encodes CDR1 MGHRA and CDR2 YSYEKL. Germline trimming cut 0 bases from V and 5 bases from J; bases unmatched to any gene: 4. The CDR3 is 15 amino acids. The CDR3 DNA reads TGCGCCAGCAGCCAAGATCCGACAGGGGGATATGGCTACACCTTC. Its protein product is CASSQDPTGGYGYTF.

The count of this clone is one. V gene TRBV7-3 combines with J gene TRBJ1-2; 9 bases map to TRBD1. This CDR3 spans 14 amino acids. Germline CDR1 and CDR2: SGHTA and FQGTGA. The junction had 5 bases not matched to a gene; V was cut back by 5 bases and J by 4 bases. In nucleotides, the CDR3 is TGTGCCAGCAGCCCTACGACAGGGGGCTATGGCTACACCTTC. Its protein is CASSPTTGGYGYTF.

This rearrangement joins TRBV4-1 to TRBJ2-1, with 8 nucleotides matching TRBD2. The junction had 15 bases not matched to a gene; V was cut back by 0 bases and J by 8 bases. The CDR3 consists of 18 residues. The germline V gene encodes CDR1 MGHRA and CDR2 YSYEKL. CDR3 amino acids: CASSQDSPRGGRFDEQFF. The CDR3 DNA sequence: TGCGCCAGCAGCCAAGACTCCCCAAGGGGCGGGAGGTTCGATGAGCAGTTCTTC.

CDR3 sequence: CASSPAGRALEQYF. CDR3 nucleotide sequence: TGTGCCAGCAGCCCGGCCGGGAGGGCCCTCGAGCAGTACTTC. This chain uses TRBV5-6 with TRBJ2-7, with TRBD2 matching 8 bases. This CDR3 is built from 14 residues. Trimming cost V 4 bases and J 6 bases; bases outside gene matches: 9. Per the germline V gene, CDR1 is SGHDT and CDR2 is YYEEEE.

The J gene is TRBJ2-7, the V gene TRBV6-2 or TRBV6-3; 10 nucleotides agree with TRBD1. Germline assignment: CDR1 MNHEY and CDR2 SVGEGT. The V gene end was trimmed by 2 bases and the J gene end by 1 base; junction bases not matched to a gene: 5. The CDR3 spans 16 residues. The CDR3 reads CASSYAGTGVSYEQYF. CDR3 nucleotides: TGTGCCAGCAGTTACGCAGGGACAGGGGTATCCTACGAGCAGTACTTC.

The gene calls are TRBV7-3 and TRBJ2-1, with D possibly being TRBD2 (6 bases). The CDR3 runs to 14 residues. Per the germline V gene, CDR1 is SGHTA and CDR2 is FQGTGA. Trimming removed 7 bases from V and 7 bases from J, with 17 bases in between. The DNA for the CDR3 is TGTGCCAGCACTACGGGAGAGTTTGGAAATGAGCAGTTCTTC. Translating gives CASTTGEFGNEQFF.

The chain links TRBV6-2 or TRBV6-3 to TRBJ1-5; 7 positions agree with TRBD1. CDR3 length: 14 residues. V lost 6 bases to trimming and J lost 3 bases; unmatched junction nucleotides: 5. The germline V gene has CDR1 MNHEY and CDR2 SVGEGT. The CDR3 DNA reads TGTGCCAGCAGCGACAGGGCAATCAATCAGCCCCAGCATTTT. Translated: CASSDRAINQPQHF.

The chain recombines TRBV27 with TRBJ2-2, with D tentatively TRBD2 (6 bases). Germline loops: CDR1 MNHEY, CDR2 SMNVEV (reference sequence). The V end was cut by 2 bases, the J end by 6 bases, with 13 bases between. The CDR3 runs 15 residues. CDR3 in amino acids: CASSLDGRSPGELFF. In nucleotides, the CDR3 is TGTGCCAGCAGTTTAGACGGGAGATCCCCCGGGGAGCTGTTTTTT.

The chain uses TRBV18 and TRBJ1-1; D is undetermined. V was clipped by 3 bases and J by 6 bases, with 17 bases between them. The CDR3 consists of 15 residues. In germline, CDR1 is KGHSH, CDR2 LQKENI. The CDR3 reads CASSPPVARGAEAFF. The CDR3 nucleotides read TGTGCCAGCTCACCTCCCGTAGCCCGCGGGGCTGAAGCTTTCTTT. Drawing the rest from reference TRBV18 and TRBJ1-1, the complete variable domain is NAGVMQNPRHLVRRRGQEARLRCSPMKGHSHVYWYRQLPEEGLKFMVYLQKENIIDESGMPKERFSAEFPKEGPSILRIQQVVRGDSAAYFCASSPPVARGAEAFFGQGTRLTVV.

The gene calls are TRBV2 and TRBJ2-7; maybe TRBD1 (6 bases). The CDR3 runs to 13 residues. V was pared by 7 bases and J by 2 bases, with 12 bases between. Germline lookup yields CDR1 SNHLY and CDR2 FYNNEI. This chain's CDR3 is CASIRQATYEQYF. In DNA, the CDR3 is TGTGCCAGCATCCGACAGGCCACCTACGAGCAGTACTTC.

Concerning this clone itself: Distinct nucleotide sequences in the sample also encode this CDR3. The rearrangement links TRBV5-1 to TRBJ1-4; 8 bases align to TRBD1. CDR1 is SGHRS and CDR2 is YFSETQ in the germline V gene. This CDR3 comprises 14 residues. The V segment lost 0 bases and the J segment 8 bases; nucleotides outside the gene matches: 3. CDR3 nucleotide sequence: TGCGCCAGCAGCTTGGGACAGGGGAGAGAAAAACTGTTTTTT. Its translation is CASSLGQGREKLFF.

The chain carries TRBV18 and TRBJ1-4; tentatively, D is TRBD1 (5 bases). The V and J ends lost 3 bases and 8 bases respectively, with 19 bases between them. The CDR3 runs to 16 residues. Germline V gene lookup returns CDR1 KGHSH and CDR2 LQKENI. CDR3 sequence: CASSPLEAGRGEKLFF. The DNA of the CDR3 is TGTGCCAGCTCACCCCTCGAGGCAGGGAGGGGAGAAAAACTGTTTTTT.

This clone was picked up one time. V and J are TRBV19 and TRBJ1-4; the D is unclear. This CDR3 contains 12 residues. Germline values: CDR1 LNHDA, CDR2 SQIVND (reference sequence). V lost 4 bases and J 5 bases, leaving 5 bases between the germline ends. The CDR3 sequence: CASSTENEKLFF. Written as DNA, the CDR3 is TGTGCCAGTAGTACGGAGAATGAAAAACTGTTTTTT.

This clone was recorded once. The chain is built from TRBV14 and TRBJ2-2; D uncertain. Deletions cut 0 bases from V and 1 base from J, with 6 bases between. Germline V CDR1 and CDR2: SGHDN, FVKESK. CDR3 length: 15 residues. The CDR3 protein is CASSQDSLNTGELFF. CDR3 bases: TGTGCCAGCAGCCAAGATTCGTTGAACACCGGGGAGCTGTTTTTT.

This rearrangement joins TRBV20-1 to TRBJ2-3; the match to TRBD2 covers 7 bases. Germline CDR1 reads DFQATT; CDR2 reads SNEGSKA (reference sequence). V dropped 3 bases and J dropped 1; count of bases not matched to a gene: 4. The CDR3 is 14 amino acids. The CDR3 DNA reads as TGCAGTGCTAGTCCGGGAGGTGGCACAGATACGCAGTATTTT. It is translated as CSASPGGGTDTQYF.

The gene calls are TRBV11-2 and TRBJ1-5; tentative D call: TRBD1 (5 bases). V dropped 5 bases and J dropped 0 bases, with 11 bases sitting between them. The germline V gene encodes CDR1 SGHAT and CDR2 FQNNGV. The CDR3 is made up of 15 amino acids. CDR3 sequence (DNA): TGTGCCAGCAGCCCAACAGGAGATAGCAATCAGCCCCAGCATTTT. This encodes CASSPTGDSNQPQHF. Together with reference TRBV11-2 and TRBJ1-5, the CDR3 gives the full variable domain: EAGVAQSPRYKIIEKRQSVAFWCNPISGHATLYWYQQILGQGPKLLIQFQNNGVVDDSQLPKDRFSAERLKGVDSTLKIQPAKLEDSAVYLCASSPTGDSNQPQHFGDGTRLSIL.

This rearrangement joins TRBV28 to TRBJ1-2; D is unresolved. This CDR3 is built from 13 residues. Germline CDR1 reads MDHEN; CDR2 reads SYDVKM. V was cut by 5 bases and J by 5 bases, with 12 bases left in between. CDR3 amino acids: CASSATGGYGYTF. As DNA, the CDR3 is TGTGCCAGCAGTGCGACTGGAGGATATGGCTACACCTTC.

This clone was seen just once. This sequence joins TRBV28 and TRBJ2-7; 7 bases match TRBD2. V shed 5 bases and J 5 bases; nucleotides not matched to a gene: 12. The CDR3 covers 15 residues. Germline V gene sequence: CDR1 MDHEN, CDR2 SYDVKM. CDR3: CASSTRRGGINEQYF. The CDR3 coding sequence is TGTGCCAGCAGTACCCGACGGGGAGGGATCAACGAGCAGTACTTC.

The V call is TRBV27, the J call TRBJ1-5; D possibly corresponds to TRBD1 (5 bases). Trimming removed 6 bases from V and 1 base from J, with 16 bases in between. The CDR3 is 16 residues long. Germline CDR1 is MNHEY and CDR2 is SMNVEV (reference sequence). CDR3 nucleotides: TGTGCCAGCAGCAGGACCGGGACTCAGAGCAATCAGCCCCAGCATTTT. As protein: CASSRTGTQSNQPQHF.

This chain uses TRBV5-1 with TRBJ1-1; no firm D call. This CDR3 is built from 14 residues. The ends were cut back, 2 bases at V and 2 bases at J, with 10 bases in the middle. Germline V CDR1 and CDR2: SGHRS, YFSETQ. For the CDR3, the DNA is TGCGCCAGCAGCTTAGTGGCGGCAAACACTGAAGCTTTCTTT. This codes for CASSLVAANTEAFF.